Listed below are T cell receptor beta chains from one sample, sequenced in a study of beta chain features in type 1 diabetes. Profiled with immunoSEQ multiplex PCR; TCRdb holds only in-frame clones, not every one. This sample has 140,000 to 150,000 clones, with about 44% found just once. Sequenced: Tregs from blood. The receptors derive from a man aged 18 to 29 in good health. Both conserved end residues are part of each CDR3. Each record gives: J gene, V gene, D gene, clone size, CDR3 DNA, CDR3 protein. The D gene is left open where the match is weak. Rows may omit the clone size; those that give it use once, few, many or a size class.

>TRBJ1-5|TRBV7-3|TRBD1|few
TGTGCCAGCAGCTTAACAGCGGGACAGGAGAATCAGCCCCAGCATTTT
CASSLTAGQENQPQHF
>TRBJ1-2|TRBV19|NA|NA
TGTGCCAGTAGATCTCCCCGTCTTACGGGGAGAAGCTATGGCTACACCTTC
CASRSPRLTGRSYGYTF
>TRBJ1-1|TRBV10-3|NA|NA
TGTGCCATCAGGCGCATCATGAACACTGAAGCTTTCTTT
CAIRRIMNTEAFF
>TRBJ2-3|TRBV9|TRBD2|NA
TGTGCCAGCAGCCCCCGACTAGCGGGTTTTGGAGATACGCAGTATTTT
CASSPRLAGFGDTQYF
>TRBJ1-1|TRBV10-3|NA|NA
TGTGCCGCATACCCAGGGGTTGGTACTGAAGCTTTCTTT
CAAYPGVGTEAFF
>TRBJ2-3|TRBV10-3|NA|NA
TGTGCCATCAAAGGCGGGACCCAGCCAGATACGCAGTATTTT
CAIKGGTQPDTQYF
>TRBJ2-5|TRBV7-7|NA|few
TGTGCTAGCAGCTTAGCTACAGGGTTACAAGAGACCCAGTACTTC
CASSLATGLQETQYF
>TRBJ2-6|TRBV10-3|NA|NA
TGTGCCATAAGCGGTGCTGGGGCCAACGTCCTGACTTTC
CAISGAGANVLTF
>TRBJ1-2|TRBV4-2|NA|once
TGTGCCAGCAGCTCGGAGGACGGCTATGGCTACACCTTC
CASSSEDGYGYTF
>TRBJ2-7|TRBV4-1|NA|NA
TGCGCCAGCAGCCAAGTTTCGGGGAGCGACGAGCAGTACTTC
CASSQVSGSDEQYF
>TRBJ2-5|TRBV19|TRBD1|NA
TGTGCCAGTAGTAAAGGGACAGGGAGAGAGACCCAGTACTTC
CASSKGTGRETQYF
>TRBJ2-7|TRBV4-3|TRBD1|NA
TGCGCCAGCAGCCTACGACAGGGTGGGTACGAGCAGTACTTC
CASSLRQGGYEQYF
>TRBJ2-7|TRBV4-1|TRBD1|NA
TGCGCCAGCAGCCAAGATCAAGGACAGGGAGGCTACGAGCAGTACTTC
CASSQDQGQGGYEQYF
>TRBJ2-3|TRBV6-5|TRBD2|few
TGTGCCAGCAGTTCCCTAGCGGGAGTTACGCAGTATTTT
CASSSLAGVTQYF
>TRBJ2-1|TRBV2|TRBD2|NA
TGTGCCAGCAGTGAGATGCAAAGTGGACTAGCGATTACACTGGATGAGCAGTTCTTC
CASSEMQSGLAITLDEQFF